This T cell receptor beta chain stems from a study of long-term antiretroviral therapy in people with HIV. Study observations and caveats: Clones expanded before ART dominated the repertoire at all time points. Following ART, diversity rose but still fell short of transplant donor controls. Controls had broader CDR3 length ranges than HIV repertoires did.

The immunoSEQ assay was v3.0, run at survey level. TCRdb's table, derived via immunoSEQ multiplex PCR, lists solely in-frame clones and lacks some. The sample includes under 20,000 clones, around 84% of them seen just once. Of note for this clone: The antigen is unknown.

Held in samples before DNA extraction were about 0.85-10 million cryopreserved PBMC. CDR3 length equals 13 residues. V gave up 3 bases and J gave up 7 bases, with 13 bases separating them. Germline values: CDR1 SGHTA, CDR2 FQGNSA. The sequence was collected from a man aged 18 to 30 with HIV. The V and J genes are TRBV7-2 and TRBJ2-7; weak D call: TRBD1 (7 bases). Here the sequenced sample was unsorted PBMCs, taken 0.1 years before starting antiretroviral therapy. CDR3 protein: CASSLQGGWEQYF. The CDR3 region has the DNA TGTGCCAGCAGCTTGCAGGGGGGTTGGGAGCAGTACTTC.